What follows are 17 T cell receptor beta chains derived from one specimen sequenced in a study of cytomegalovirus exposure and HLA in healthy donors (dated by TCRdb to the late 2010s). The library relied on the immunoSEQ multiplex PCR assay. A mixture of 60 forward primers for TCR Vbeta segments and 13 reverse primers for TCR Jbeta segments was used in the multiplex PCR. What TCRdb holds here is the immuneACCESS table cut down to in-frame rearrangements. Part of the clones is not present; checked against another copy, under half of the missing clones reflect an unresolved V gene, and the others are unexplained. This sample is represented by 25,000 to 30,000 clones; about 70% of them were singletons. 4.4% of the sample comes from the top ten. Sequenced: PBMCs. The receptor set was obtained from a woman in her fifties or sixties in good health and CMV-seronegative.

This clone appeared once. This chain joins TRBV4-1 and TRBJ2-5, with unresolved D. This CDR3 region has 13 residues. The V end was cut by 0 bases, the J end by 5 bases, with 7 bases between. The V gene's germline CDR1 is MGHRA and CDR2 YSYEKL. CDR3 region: CASSQEDGETQYF. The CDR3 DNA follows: TGCGCCAGCAGCCAAGAAGACGGGGAGACCCAGTACTTC.

CDR3 sequence: CASSLELSGVVTQYF. In DNA form, the CDR3 reads TGTGCCAGCAGCTTGGAATTGAGCGGGGTAGTTACGCAGTATTTT. This chain uses TRBV5-4 with TRBJ2-3; 7 bases agree with TRBD2. Looked up from germline, CDR1 is SGHNT and CDR2 is YYREEE (reference sequence). The CDR3 runs 15 residues. V lost 0 bases, J lost 8 bases, and 9 bases stayed unmatched.

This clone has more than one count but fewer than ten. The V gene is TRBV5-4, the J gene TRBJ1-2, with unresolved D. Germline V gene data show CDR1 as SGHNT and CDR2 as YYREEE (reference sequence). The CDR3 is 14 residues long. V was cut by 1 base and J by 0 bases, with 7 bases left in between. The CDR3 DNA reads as TGTGCCAGCAGCTTGTTTCTCTCTAACTATGGCTACACCTTC. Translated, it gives CASSLFLSNYGYTF.

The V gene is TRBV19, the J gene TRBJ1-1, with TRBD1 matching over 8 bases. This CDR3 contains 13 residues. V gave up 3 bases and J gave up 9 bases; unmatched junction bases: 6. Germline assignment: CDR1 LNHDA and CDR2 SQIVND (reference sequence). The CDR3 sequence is CASSMDWDRQAFF. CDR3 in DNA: TGTGCCAGTAGTATGGATTGGGACAGGCAAGCTTTCTTT.

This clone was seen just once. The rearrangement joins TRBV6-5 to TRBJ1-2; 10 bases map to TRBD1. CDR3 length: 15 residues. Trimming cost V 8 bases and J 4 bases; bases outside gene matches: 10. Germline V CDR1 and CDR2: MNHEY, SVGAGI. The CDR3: CASAPGQGRSYGYTF. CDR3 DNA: TGTGCCAGCGCCCCGGGACAGGGGCGTTCCTATGGCTACACCTTC.

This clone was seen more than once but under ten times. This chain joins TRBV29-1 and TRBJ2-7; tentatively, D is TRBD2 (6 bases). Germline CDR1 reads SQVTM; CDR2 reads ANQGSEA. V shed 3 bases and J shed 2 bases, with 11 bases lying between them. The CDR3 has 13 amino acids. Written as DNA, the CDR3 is TGCAGCGTTGAGGGGGAGGTTCCCTACGAGCAGTACTTC. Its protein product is CSVEGEVPYEQYF.

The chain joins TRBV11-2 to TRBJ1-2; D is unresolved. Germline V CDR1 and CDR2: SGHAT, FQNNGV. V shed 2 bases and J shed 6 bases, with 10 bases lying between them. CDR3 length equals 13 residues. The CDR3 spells CASSLRVLDGYTF. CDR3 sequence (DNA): TGTGCCAGCAGCTTACGGGTTCTTGATGGCTACACCTTC.

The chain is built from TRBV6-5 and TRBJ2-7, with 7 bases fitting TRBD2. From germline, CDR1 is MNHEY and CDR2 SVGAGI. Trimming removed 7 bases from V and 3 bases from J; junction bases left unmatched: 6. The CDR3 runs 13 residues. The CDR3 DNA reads TGTGCCAGCACCGCGGGGGACCACTACGAGCAGTACTTC. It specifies CASTAGDHYEQYF.

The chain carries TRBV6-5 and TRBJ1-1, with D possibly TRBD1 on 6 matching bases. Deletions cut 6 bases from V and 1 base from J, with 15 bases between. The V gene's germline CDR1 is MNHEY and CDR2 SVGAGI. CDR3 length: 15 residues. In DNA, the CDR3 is TGTGCCAGCAGCCGTGTAACAGGGCAGAACACTGAAGCTTTCTTT. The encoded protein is CASSRVTGQNTEAFF.

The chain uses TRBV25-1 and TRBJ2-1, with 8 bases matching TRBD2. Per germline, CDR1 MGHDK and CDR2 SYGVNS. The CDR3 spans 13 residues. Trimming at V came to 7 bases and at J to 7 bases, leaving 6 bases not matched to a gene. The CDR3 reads CASTSGGKNEQFF. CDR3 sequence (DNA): TGTGCCAGCACCTCGGGGGGGAAGAATGAGCAGTTCTTC.

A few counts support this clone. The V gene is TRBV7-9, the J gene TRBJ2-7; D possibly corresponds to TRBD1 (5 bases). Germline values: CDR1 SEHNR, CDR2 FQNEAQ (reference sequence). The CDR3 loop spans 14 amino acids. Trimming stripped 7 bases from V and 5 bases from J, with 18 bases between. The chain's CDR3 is CASTTLGQGDEQYF. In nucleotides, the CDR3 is TGTGCCAGCACCACCCTGGGGCAGGGTGACGAGCAGTACTTC.

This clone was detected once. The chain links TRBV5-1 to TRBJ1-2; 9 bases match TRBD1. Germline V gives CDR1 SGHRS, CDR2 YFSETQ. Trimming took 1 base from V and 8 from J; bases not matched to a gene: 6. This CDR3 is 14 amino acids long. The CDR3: CASSLLTGGHGYTF. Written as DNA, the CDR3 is TGCGCCAGCAGCTTGCTGACAGGGGGTCACGGCTACACCTTC.

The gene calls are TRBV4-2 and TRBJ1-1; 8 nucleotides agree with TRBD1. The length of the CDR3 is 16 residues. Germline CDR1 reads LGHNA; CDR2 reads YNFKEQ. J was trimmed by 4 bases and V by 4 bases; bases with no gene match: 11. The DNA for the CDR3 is TGTGCCAGCAGCCCCGATCCGACAGGGGTACGCACTGAAGCTTTCTTT. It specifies CASSPDPTGVRTEAFF.

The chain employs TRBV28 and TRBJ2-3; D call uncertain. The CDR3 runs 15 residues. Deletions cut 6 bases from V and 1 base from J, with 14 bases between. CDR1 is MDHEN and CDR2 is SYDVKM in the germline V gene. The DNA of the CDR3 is TGTGCCAGCAGCCCCCATGAGGTAGGCACAGATACGCAGTATTTT. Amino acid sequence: CASSPHEVGTDTQYF.

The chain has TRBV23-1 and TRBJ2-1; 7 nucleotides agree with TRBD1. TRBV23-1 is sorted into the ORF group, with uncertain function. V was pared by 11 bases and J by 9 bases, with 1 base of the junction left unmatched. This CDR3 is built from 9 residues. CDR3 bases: TGCGCCCCAGGGGGTGAGCAGTTCTTC. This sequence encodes CAPGGEQFF.

The chain's CDR3 is CASSEVNSSNQPQHF. The CDR3 DNA is TGTGCCAGCAGTGAAGTCAACAGTAGCAATCAGCCCCAGCATTTT. This chain joins TRBV6-1 and TRBJ1-5, with no clear D. The CDR3 is made up of 15 amino acids. Germline V gives CDR1 MNHNS, CDR2 SASEGT. The ends were cut back, 1 base at V and 0 bases at J, with 7 bases in the middle.

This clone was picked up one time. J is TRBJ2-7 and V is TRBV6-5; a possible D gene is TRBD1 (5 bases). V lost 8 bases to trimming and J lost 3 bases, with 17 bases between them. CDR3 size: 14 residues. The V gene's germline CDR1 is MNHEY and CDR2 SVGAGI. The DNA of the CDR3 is TGTGCCAGCGGTTTTCACCAGGGTATCTACGAGCAGTACTTC. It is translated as CASGFHQGIYEQYF.